This TCR beta chain comes out of a study of cytomegalovirus exposure and HLA in healthy donors. At the level of the study: Researchers found that less than 90% of 398 genotyped donors fell within the Caucasian-associated ancestry cluster. Study results and limitations: Judged likely to be a sequencing artifact was a cluster of highly shared sequence variants.

Germline V CDR1 and CDR2: SQVTM, ANQGSEA. The CDR3 covers 13 residues. Comment on this clone: What it recognizes is unknown.

Both 60 Vbeta primers and 13 Jbeta primers went into the PCR. As processed by the authors: In a later analysis, around 87 million unique TCR beta chains included roughly 11 million shared by two or more donors. The repertoire was sequenced with immunoSEQ multiplex PCR; TCRdb's copy has only in-frame clones and lacks some. Clonal size and the V and J genes are those of that table, whereas D and trimming came from the DNA. This sample has around 200,000 clones; approximately 79% occur once, and the top ten carry 6.3%. The TCR originated in a man aged 35-49 years in good health and CMV-seropositive. The chain couples TRBV29-1 to TRBJ2-5; 7 nucleotides line up with TRBD2. The J call is uncertain, as TRBJ2-7 better fits the DNA end. The sample consisted of PBMCs. As DNA, the CDR3 is TGCAGCGTTGGGGGGGGTGGGCGTTACGAGCAGTACTTC. Translated: CSVGGGGRYEQYF.